This T cell receptor beta chain was profiled in a study of blood T cells in healthy people across ages. Study-wide points: The study found TCR beta diversity correlated strongly with naive T cell percentage. Getting older went along with TCR beta diversity per million T cells dropping roughly linearly.

With a J-beta primer mix and a sample-barcoded 5' primer, a second PCR ran about 6 to 11 cycles. TCRdb re-called the 5' RACE reads through MiXCR, storing one row per CDR3 protein. The sample carries hundreds of thousands of distinct CDR3 sequences, around 31% recorded once. Donation came from healthy Caucasian individuals in Russia who were aged roughly 6 to 95. Drawing of peripheral blood yielded about 9.7 milliliters from each donor. This clonotype was seen a few times. What it recognizes is unknown. Between the trimmed V and J ends, which lost 6 bases and 5 bases, there was a span of 10 bases. Germline CDR1 and CDR2: DFQATT and SNEGSKA (reference sequence). This CDR3 has 11 amino acids.

The sample consisted of blood. The TCR sequence derives from a woman at least 80 years old in good health. The rearrangement uses TRBV20-1 and TRBJ1-1; D is ambiguous. The CDR3 DNA reads TGCAGTGCCCTGTGGGGTACTGAAGCTTTCTTT. This translates into CSALWGTEAFF.